What follows are 30 T cell receptor beta chains derived from one specimen sequenced in a study of cytomegalovirus exposure and HLA in healthy donors. PCR employed 60 Vbeta and 13 Jbeta primers. TCRdb's table, derived via immunoSEQ multiplex PCR, lists solely in-frame clones and lacks some. The sample has 200,000 to 250,000 clones, about 85% seen once. Sequencing input: PBMCs. The source is a woman aged 50 to 60 in good health and CMV-seropositive.

This sequence joins TRBV7-9 and TRBJ1-2, with D unresolved. Trimming cost V 5 bases and J 5 bases, with 12 bases left between them. Germline CDR1 and CDR2: SEHNR and FQNEAQ (reference sequence). There are 13 residues in the CDR3. This chain's CDR3 is CASSPSVNYGYTF. The CDR3 DNA reads as TGTGCCAGCAGCCCCTCGGTGAATTATGGCTACACCTTC.

Only a few counts were recorded for this clone. This chain joins TRBV5-1 and TRBJ1-1; D not certain. The CDR3 runs to 14 residues. CDR1 SGHRS and CDR2 YFSETQ come from the germline V gene. Trimming took 3 bases from V and 2 from J, leaving 11 bases between them. The DNA for the CDR3 is TGCGCCAGCAGCTGGGCCGTCAGAAACACTGAAGCTTTCTTT. Translation: CASSWAVRNTEAFF.

V usage is TRBV4-3 and J usage is TRBJ2-2; 10 bases match TRBD2. CDR1 and CDR2 from the germline V gene are LGHNA and YSLEER. This CDR3 is built from 15 residues. V trimming: 4 bases; J trimming: 5 bases; junction bases outside the gene matches: 4. CDR3 in amino acids: CASSPTSGYTGELFF. The CDR3, as DNA: TGCGCCAGCAGCCCGACTAGCGGGTATACCGGGGAGCTGTTTTTT.

This rearrangement joins TRBV7-2 to TRBJ1-1, with D tentatively TRBD1 (5 bases). The V gene's germline CDR1 is SGHTA and CDR2 FQGNSA. V dropped 4 bases and J dropped 5 bases, with 11 bases sitting between them. This CDR3 is 13 amino acids long. CDR3 nucleotide sequence: TGTGCCAGCAGCTATGGGCGGGGGACTGAAGCTTTCTTT. The encoded protein is CASSYGRGTEAFF.

The J gene is TRBJ1-6, the V gene TRBV27; tentative D call: TRBD1 (6 bases). CDR1 MNHEY and CDR2 SMNVEV come from the germline V gene (reference sequence). The CDR3 has 16 residues. With 3 bases removed from V and 7 bases from J, the gap between germline ends came to 16 bases. CDR3 sequence (DNA): TGTGCCAGCAGTTTGAGACAGGCGGCCTCCAATTCACCCCTCCACTTT. Encoded protein: CASSLRQAASNSPLHF.

The gene calls are TRBV6-5 and TRBJ2-7, with 7 bases identical to TRBD2. Germline CDR1 reads MNHEY; CDR2 reads SVGAGI. J lost 2 bases, V lost 0 bases, and 4 bases had no gene match. The CDR3 extends over 15 amino acids. CDR3 protein: CASSYSLAVTYEQYF. The DNA for the CDR3 is TGTGCCAGCAGTTACTCGCTAGCGGTGACCTACGAGCAGTACTTC.

V and J are TRBV19 and TRBJ2-7; TRBD1 aligns across 7 bases. The CDR3 covers 13 residues. The J segment lost 3 bases and the V segment lost 8 bases, leaving 7 bases of the junction unmatched. Germline V gene sequence: CDR1 LNHDA, CDR2 SQIVND (reference sequence). The CDR3 DNA reads TGTGCCAGTTCCGGGACAGCAAACTACGAGCAGTACTTC. Amino acid sequence: CASSGTANYEQYF.

CDR3 sequence (DNA): TGTGCCAGCAGCTATAAACAGGCCTACCAAGAGACCCAGTACTTC. Protein sequence: CASSYKQAYQETQYF. The V call is TRBV5-6, the J call TRBJ2-5, with D maybe TRBD1 (5 bases). Germline V gene sequence: CDR1 SGHDT, CDR2 YYEEEE. The V and J ends lost 3 bases and 0 bases respectively, with 12 bases between them. CDR3 size: 15 residues.

The CDR3 bases are TGTGCCAGCAGGAAAACACAGGGGGGGTCCCTCTACGAGCAGTACTTC. Protein sequence: CASRKTQGGSLYEQYF. The chain links TRBV5-6 to TRBJ2-5, with D possibly TRBD1 on 8 matching bases. The tail of the sequence fits TRBJ2-7 better, so the J call may be wrong. The CDR3 has 16 residues. Germline CDR1 is SGHDT and CDR2 is YYEEEE.

This chain joins TRBV2 and TRBJ1-6, with D maybe TRBD1 (5 bases). The length of the CDR3 is 14 residues. Germline V CDR1 and CDR2: SNHLY, FYNNEI. V shed 4 bases and J shed 13 bases, with 17 bases lying between them. CDR3 coding DNA: TGTGCCAGCAGTGTAGGCAGGGTTTATCAGCCCCTCCACTTT. Protein: CASSVGRVYQPLHF.

The genes are TRBV4-3 and TRBJ1-6, with D maybe TRBD1 (6 bases). V gave up 0 bases and J gave up 7 bases, with 10 bases separating them. The CDR3 is 15 amino acids. Germline V CDR1 and CDR2: LGHNA, YSLEER. The CDR3 here is CASSQDRTVNSPLHF. As DNA, the CDR3 is TGCGCCAGCAGCCAAGATCGGACAGTCAATTCACCCCTCCACTTT.

This clone was detected once. The rearrangement joins TRBV10-3 to TRBJ1-1, with D possibly TRBD1 on 6 matching bases. Trimming took off 4 bases at V and 3 bases at J, with 9 bases between the two ends. Germline CDR1 reads ENHRY; CDR2 reads SYGVKD. The CDR3 has 13 amino acids. CDR3: CAISVQGYTEAFF. The CDR3 DNA reads as TGTGCCATCAGTGTTCAGGGGTACACTGAAGCTTTCTTT.

In its sample, this clone was seen once. The chain joins TRBV23-1 to TRBJ1-2; the match to TRBD1 covers 7 bases. TRBV23-1 has ORF status, its function being uncertain. Unmatched junction bases numbered 3, after V lost 2 bases and J lost 3 bases. The CDR3 length is 14 residues. CDR3 region: CASSQRGTDYGYTF. The CDR3 nucleotides are TGCGCCAGCAGTCAACGTGGGACAGACTATGGCTACACCTTC.

The chain links TRBV28 to TRBJ1-1, with 9 bases that match TRBD1. J lost 1 base, V lost 3 bases, and 3 bases had no gene match. This CDR3 is built from 15 residues. Germline loops: CDR1 MDHEN, CDR2 SYDVKM. CDR3 DNA: TGTGCCAGCAGTTTCCCGGGACAGGGGAACACTGAAGCTTTCTTT. It translates to CASSFPGQGNTEAFF.

The chain is built from TRBV4-1 and TRBJ1-2; D ambiguous. Germline V gene lookup returns CDR1 MGHRA and CDR2 YSYEKL. The CDR3 is made up of 16 amino acids. V lost 0 bases to trimming and J lost 0 bases, with 11 bases between them. In nucleotides, the CDR3 is TGCGCCAGCAGCCAAGATTTTGGCGGCGCTAACTATGGCTACACCTTC. Protein product: CASSQDFGGANYGYTF.

V is TRBV25-1 and J is TRBJ2-7; D not certain. Trimming left V 2 bases short and J 3 bases short, with 11 bases between. The V gene's germline CDR1 is MGHDK and CDR2 SYGVNS. This CDR3 contains 14 residues. CDR3 DNA: TGTGCCAGCAGTGAAAGAGGTGTTTTCTACGAGCAGTACTTC. Protein product: CASSERGVFYEQYF.

The rearrangement links TRBV6-5 to TRBJ2-7; D is perhaps TRBD1 (6 bases). This CDR3 has 15 residues. The ends were cut back, 6 bases at V and 0 bases at J, with 15 bases in the middle. From germline, CDR1 is MNHEY and CDR2 SVGAGI. CDR3 nucleotides: TGTGCCAGCAGGGAGACAGGTGAACTCTCCTACGAGCAGTACTTC. Its protein is CASRETGELSYEQYF.

This chain uses TRBV18 with TRBJ2-5; tentative D call: TRBD2 (6 bases). The V gene lost 0 bases and the J gene lost 5 bases, with 16 bases spanning the gap. Per germline, CDR1 KGHSH and CDR2 LQKENI. CDR3 length: 16 amino acids. The CDR3 sequence is CASSPPGRTRGETQYF. As DNA, the CDR3 is TGTGCCAGCTCACCACCGGGAAGGACCCGGGGGGAGACCCAGTACTTC.

This clone occurred once. The chain recombines TRBV7-3 with TRBJ2-3; unclear D gene. The CDR3 extends over 13 amino acids. Trimming stripped 1 base from V and 6 bases from J, with 8 bases between. Germline V gives CDR1 SGHTA, CDR2 FQGTGA. CDR3 protein: CASSLNPADTQYF. CDR3 DNA sequence: TGTGCCAGCAGCTTAAATCCCGCGGATACGCAGTATTTT. The full variable domain, its missing parts supplied by reference TRBV7-3 and TRBJ2-3, is GAGVSQTPSNKVTEKGKYVELRCDPISGHTALYWYRQSLGQGPEFLIYFQGTGAADDSGLPNDRFFAVRPEGSVSTLKIQRTERGDSAVYLCASSLNPADTQYFGPGTRLTVL.

This clone was recorded a few times. The chain couples TRBV4-3 to TRBJ1-4; D is possibly TRBD1 (5 bases). The V end lost 3 bases, the J end lost 10 bases, and 9 bases lay between the germline ends. The CDR3 has 12 amino acids. Germline loops: CDR1 LGHNA, CDR2 YSLEER. The CDR3 coding sequence is TGCGCCAGCAGCCAGGCCCAGGGAAAACTGTTTTTT. This encodes CASSQAQGKLFF.

V gene TRBV11-3 combines with J gene TRBJ2-2; TRBD2 matches at 11 bases. The CDR3 runs 16 residues. CDR1 is SGHNT, CDR2 YENEEA, per germline. V lost 5 bases, J lost 7 bases, and 9 bases stayed unmatched. Here the CDR3 reads CASSPHSGGAGGELFF. Here the CDR3 DNA reads TGTGCCAGCAGCCCACATAGCGGGGGGGCCGGCGGGGAGCTGTTTTTT. Complete variable domain (other parts from reference TRBV11-3 and TRBJ2-2): EAGVVQSPRYKIIEKKQPVAFWCNPISGHNTLYWYLQNLGQGPELLIRYENEEAVDDSQLPKDRFSAERLKGVDSTLKIQPAELGDSAVYLCASSPHSGGAGGELFFGEGSRLTVL.

Here the CDR3 reads CASSYYRVENTEAFF. Here the CDR3 DNA reads TGTGCCAGCAGCTACTACAGGGTGGAGAACACTGAAGCTTTCTTT. The gene calls are TRBV7-2 and TRBJ1-1, with TRBD1 as a possible D gene (6 bases). Trimming stripped 4 bases from V and 1 base from J, with 13 bases between. The length of the CDR3 is 15 residues. The germline V gene encodes CDR1 SGHTA and CDR2 FQGNSA.

The rearrangement links TRBV2 to TRBJ2-5; TRBD2 matches 12 bases. Germline loops: CDR1 SNHLY, CDR2 FYNNEI. The J segment lost 5 bases and the V segment lost 5 bases, leaving 15 bases of the junction unmatched. This CDR3 has 18 residues. In nucleotides, the CDR3 is TGTGCCAGCAGTCCATCGGCTAGCGGGGGGGCGGGTCGGGAGACCCAGTACTTC. Its protein product is CASSPSASGGAGRETQYF.

In its sample, this clone was seen a few times. V gene TRBV2 combines with J gene TRBJ2-5, with D possibly matching TRBD2 (5 bases). Germline V gene data show CDR1 as SNHLY and CDR2 as FYNNEI. CDR3 length: 13 amino acids. Between the trimmed V and J ends, which lost 7 bases and 2 bases, there was a span of 11 bases. This CDR3 reads CASTSSRQETQYF. The CDR3 DNA reads as TGTGCCAGCACTAGCAGCAGACAAGAGACCCAGTACTTC.

The gene calls are TRBV12-2 and TRBJ2-3; the table's TRBD2 call for D was not verified on the DNA. TRBV12-2 is reported as a pseudogene. The CDR3 totals 15 residues. The CDR3 here is CASRLKRGYLDTQYF. In nucleotides, the CDR3 is TGTGCAAGTCGCTTGAAGCGGGGGTATCTAGATACGCAGTATTTT.

The sample holds a few counts of this clone. The DNA for the CDR3 is TGTGCCAGCAGCTTTGGGGACAGAATTTCTAATGAAAAACTGTTTTTT. Its translation: CASSFGDRISNEKLFF. This chain uses TRBV7-2 with TRBJ1-4, with 7 nucleotides matching TRBD1. Germline values: CDR1 SGHTA, CDR2 FQGNSA. CDR3 length equals 16 residues. After removal of 3 bases from V and 3 bases from J, the junction contained 7 bases not matched to a gene.

The rearrangement links TRBV12-5 to TRBJ1-1; D unresolved. The germline gives CDR1 LGHNT, CDR2 FRNRAP. Trimming shortened V by 6 bases and J by 3 bases, and 11 bases separated the two germline ends. The CDR3 has 13 residues. CDR3 loop: CASGVESYTEAFF. The DNA of the CDR3 is TGTGCTAGTGGGGTGGAGTCTTACACTGAAGCTTTCTTT.

The chain couples TRBV5-1 to TRBJ1-4; 7 positions match TRBD1. The CDR3 is made up of 14 amino acids. V lost 5 bases and J lost 5; bases outside the gene matches: 6. Germline assignment: CDR1 SGHRS and CDR2 YFSETQ. CDR3 region: CASRPGTENEKLFF. For the CDR3, the DNA is TGCGCCAGCAGGCCCGGGACAGAGAATGAAAAACTGTTTTTT.

This clone has just a few counts. The chain couples TRBV19 to TRBJ2-1, with 8 bases lining up with TRBD1. Looked up from germline, CDR1 is LNHDA and CDR2 is SQIVND (reference sequence). With V trimmed by 4 bases and J by 5 bases, 7 bases remained unmatched. The CDR3 loop spans 15 amino acids. The CDR3: CASSTLRDRNNEQFF. Here the CDR3 DNA reads TGTGCCAGTAGTACCCTCCGGGACAGGAACAATGAGCAGTTCTTC.

This clone showed up just a few times. The chain recombines TRBV30 with TRBJ1-4, with 9 bases lining up with TRBD1. With 4 bases clipped from V and 7 bases from J, the junction kept 4 bases outside the gene matches. The germline CDR1 and CDR2 sequences are GTSNPN and SVGIG (reference sequence). The CDR3 spans 13 residues. CDR3 residues: CAWNRGRGEKLFF. CDR3 nucleotides: TGTGCCTGGAACAGGGGGCGCGGTGAAAAACTGTTTTTT.